The TCR beta chain described here comes from a study of cytomegalovirus exposure and HLA in healthy donors (dated by TCRdb to the late 2010s). A note on the overall study: According to an earlier analysis of several hundred of the donors, some 180 million T cells yielded roughly 100 million unique TCR beta sequences and around 280 Gb of sequence data. The study aimed to test whether cataloging public T cell receptors could reveal signatures of past pathogen exposure. HLA typing covered class I and class II loci at four-digit resolution. All discovery cohort repertoires had been generated using a single sequencing platform. To decide whether each TCR beta V gene segment behaved as functional or pseudogenic, an earlier analysis of 587 of the donors relied on high-throughput TCR beta sequencing. Alongside the repertoire data, information on donor age, sex, ethnicity and CMV serostatus was compiled. The study profiled the T cell repertoires of approximately 700 subjects by immunosequencing and related them to cytomegalovirus serostatus. An early release that covered roughly 600 HLA-typed donors contained about 290 gigabases of sequencing data and tens of millions of unique TCR sequences. The number of donors typed differed by locus, with roughly 620-640 for A, B, C, DRB1 and DQB1, 522 for DQA1, nearly 610 for DPA1, and approximately 470 for DPB1. A later analysis re-analyzed previously published TCR beta repertoires from approximately 700 donors and added high-resolution HLA genotyping to study TCR occurrence patterns. The study combined high-throughput TCR immunosequencing, statistical association of individual TCRs with disease status, and machine learning to predict cytomegalovirus infection status. Among the approximately 400 genotyped donors, more than 70% belonged to the genetic ancestry cluster associated with self-reported Caucasian donors. Several DR-DQ haplotypes were handled as single units for association and clustering because linkage in the cohort was strong. A later genetic analysis used genome-wide SNP genotypes for about 60% of the roughly 670 donors, treating that subset as a discovery cohort. Rather than drawing on any new phenotypic data, the later analysis identified candidate immune exposures from TCR beta sequences and the way those sequences occurred across donors. Among some 410 genotyped donors of the cohort, an average of approximately 250,000 unique TCR beta nucleotide sequences were sequenced per donor, around 20% of them non-productive. Along with the roughly 670-subject first cohort, a separate validation cohort of roughly 110 different subjects was used. Here is what the overall study found, with its caveats: Sequencing depth was assumed to be roughly uniform across donors in the presence/absence analyses, though that assumption may not hold. A later analysis found that most CMV-associated TCR beta chains appeared HLA-restricted, with HLA associations seemingly driven largely by CMV exposure. The classifier was reported to diagnose cytomegalovirus status with high specificity and sensitivity in both the original and validation cohorts. In a later analysis, HLA-associated TCR beta chains were found to be more clonally expanded and to have lower generation probabilities than equally common non-associated chains. The study listed 170 or so TCR beta chains as associated with cytomegalovirus. In an earlier analysis of 450 to 750 of the donors, most TCR beta V segments appeared in productive rearrangements about 90% or about 30% of the time, broadly matching IMGT annotations. It was suggested by the authors that the approach could potentially be generalized to other disease states and immunological phenotypes. Because HLA typing was missing for some donors at each locus, association tests included only the typed subset. Correlated functional status among segregating V segments might reflect linkage disequilibrium, but an unknown experimental factor could not be ruled out. In vitro tests confirmed that a few of the cytomegalovirus-associated TCR beta chains recognize cytomegalovirus antigens. In a later genetic analysis, fewer N-insertions in productive TCRs were reported among donors in an Asian-associated ancestry cluster than the approximately 710-donor mean. When HLA alleles, especially DR and DQ, strongly co-occurred, attributing TCR associations to individual alleles was difficult. In a later analysis, several top co-occurrence clusters were reported to appear linked to parvovirus B19, influenza, CMV and Epstein-Barr virus. This cohort had only TCR beta chains sequenced, and the lack of alpha or paired-chain data limited which features could be detected. According to a later analysis, TCR association rates differed among HLA loci, with DRB1 alleles showing the most associated TCRs and HLA-C alleles showing the fewest. A later analysis associated 16,951 TCR beta sequences with specific HLA alleles at a false discovery rate of 0.05. CMV serostatus was the only immune exposure information available for the cohort. A further reported finding was that TCR beta sequences accurately predicted the HLA-A and HLA-B alleles for most subjects in the first cohort. While some public TCRs were present in many individuals, most TCR sequences turned up only very rarely across donors. In a later genetic analysis, a missense DCLRE1C variant was associated with V-gene and J-gene trimming of TCR beta chains, and the association was replicated in an independent cohort. A cluster of highly shared sequence variants was judged likely to represent a technical artifact of the sequencing pipeline. Because counts were too low, around 18 rarely observed V segments, including chromosome 9 orphons, were left out of the earlier analysis of over 550 of the donors.

In total, 600 or so healthy bone marrow donors made up the cohort. All cohort members were sampled while nominally healthy, although unrecorded immune exposures were likely present. The donor was CMV seropositive and belonged to the group of 270 or so seropositive cohort members. Each donor provided a peripheral blood sample, and peripheral blood mononuclear cells were used for TCR beta sequencing. Genomic DNA extraction from the blood cell samples was performed with the Qiagen DNeasy Blood Extraction Kit. Points on this clone: It has no known antigen specificity. No much larger clone exists at a distance of one base, and base qualities are not known.

The method behind the library was the immunoSEQ multiplex PCR assay. For the multiplex PCR, a mixture combining 60 forward primers for TCR Vbeta segments and 13 reverse primers for TCR Jbeta segments was used. The CDR3 region of rearranged TCR beta genes was amplified from genomic DNA with a multiplex PCR assay. Amplified TCR beta libraries were sequenced as 87-base-pair reads on the Illumina HiSeq System. As for the original processing: A later analysis tallied some 79 million unique TCR beta chains across the 650 to 750 repertoires, and 10 million to 11 million of those chains were shared by two or more donors. Raw reads were error-corrected and collapsed into unique sequences with a nearest-neighbor algorithm that merged closely related sequences to remove PCR and sequencing errors. V, D and J gene segments were assigned by aligning CDR3 sequences to IMGT reference sequences. For a sequence to be retained, a match of at least six nucleotides to both a V gene segment and a J gene segment was required. Rearrangements were classified as productive when the CDR3 lacked stop codons and remained in frame with V and J, and all other rearrangements were classified as non-productive. CDR3 was defined by IMGT convention, running from the second conserved V-encoded cysteine to the conserved J-encoded phenylalanine. Sequences without an unambiguous match to a single V gene segment were excluded from the earlier analysis of 500 to 700 of the donors. In an earlier analysis of about 590 of the donors, a V segment was called functional when productive rearrangements were above 56.7%, and segregating when the standard deviation between donors exceeded 5%. To diagnose cytomegalovirus status from the catalog of TCR beta chain sequences, a statistical classification framework was built. V and J gene assignment, in a later analysis, came from comparing TCR nucleotide sequences with IMGT/GENE-DB human TR gene sequences. Using the TCRdist pipeline, a later analysis assigned CDR3 sequences along with most-parsimonious VDJ recombination scenarios. A later analysis defined each TCR beta chain by its CDR3 amino acid sequence plus V-gene family, and excluded reads lacking a unique V-gene family. As a way to deal with suspected cross-contamination and a sequencing artifact, a later analysis dropped roughly 620 nucleotide sequences that were highly shared and had low generation probability. In a later analysis, a clonal expansion index was calculated for each public chain from normalized within-repertoire ranks of inferred template counts. In a later analysis, generation probabilities were computed using a VDJ recombination model fitted to out-of-frame rearrangements, and the results were checked against IGoR. In a later analysis, TCR-TCR, TCR-HLA and TCR-CMV co-occurrence was scored with hypergeometric tests, and a repertoire-size bias correction was applied to TCR pairs. A later analysis estimated false discovery rates by permuting HLA or CMV assignments 20 times. In a later analysis, co-occurring TCRs were grouped using DBSCAN, and TCRdist sequence similarity was added for clustering within HLA-allele-positive subsets. Co-occurrence clustering excluded repertoires with fewer than 30,000 or more than 120,000 public chains, plus five with anomalous nucleotide sharing. TCRdb stores this immuneACCESS table with in-frame sequences only. Part of the clones is absent; in the studies checked, under half of the shortfall reflects unresolved V genes, and no reason is known for the rest. Clonal size and the V and J genes are those of that table, whereas D and trimming came from the DNA. This sample lists approximately 70,000 clones; around four fifths were detected once. Over 20% of the sample lies in the top ten.

The receptor was derived from a woman aged 25 to 39 in good health and CMV-seropositive. Material: PBMCs.

Here is the DNA: TGTGCCAGCAGGACAGCTGGAAACACTGAAGCTTTCTTT. It translates to CASRTAGNTEAFF. The rearranged chain carries TRBV28 and TRBJ1-1, with a weak D call of TRBD1 (5 bases match). CDR1 and CDR2 were assigned from the germline V gene as MDHEN and SYDVKM. The trim is 6 bases for V and 2 bases for J, with a gap of 10 bases between the germline ends. The CDR3 sequence holds 13 residues, the cysteine and phenylalanine included. Of the read, only the CDR3 DNA is kept; its 39 bases are in frame from base 1.